This TCR beta chain was found in a study of metastatic and nonmetastatic thyroid tumors. In the study overall: Patients with malignant and benign thyroid disease provided blood and tumor or nodule tissue, whose repertoires were compared.

General study results and limits: TCR beta diversity was reportedly significantly higher in malignant thyroid tumors than benign nodules, in blood and tumor.

In the authors' workflow: Differences in CDR3 between clinicopathological groups were drawn on to build a classifier intended to discriminate distant-metastatic papillary thyroid cancer patients. With MiXCR, TCRdb reprocessed the PCR reads. The V and J calls and clone size come from TCRdb's table, not from the authors' own analysis. The sample holds tens of thousands of clones, approximately 14% seen once. For this clone: Its antigen is not known.

No treatment of any kind had been given to any patient before thyroid surgery. The CDR3 is 14 residues long. Germline CDR1 and CDR2: SEHNR and FQNEAQ (reference sequence). J lost 4 bases, V lost 4 bases, and 4 bases had no gene match. This sequence joins TRBV7-9 and TRBJ2-3, with 8 bases fitting TRBD1. The clonotype was recovered from a male donor with papillary thyroid cancer or a benign thyroid nodule (not recorded which). Some clones in this sample may be carry-over from other donors' samples. The sequencing input was blood. The CDR3 coding sequence is TGTGCCAGCAGCTCGACAGGGGCTCCAGATACGCAGTATTTT. This sequence encodes CASSSTGAPDTQYF.